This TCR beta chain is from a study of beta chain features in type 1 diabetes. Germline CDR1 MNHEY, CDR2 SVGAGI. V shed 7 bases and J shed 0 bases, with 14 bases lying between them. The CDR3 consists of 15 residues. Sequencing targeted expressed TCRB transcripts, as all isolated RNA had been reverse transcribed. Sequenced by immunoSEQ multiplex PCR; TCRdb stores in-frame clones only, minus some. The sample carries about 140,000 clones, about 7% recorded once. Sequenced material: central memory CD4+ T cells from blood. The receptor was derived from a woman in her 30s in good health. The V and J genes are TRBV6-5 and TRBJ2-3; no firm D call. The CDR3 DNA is TGTGCCAGCAAGATGACTTACGCTAGCACAGATACGCAGTATTTT. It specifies CASKMTYASTDTQYF.